This TCR beta chain was sequenced for a study of blood T cell repertoires in COVID-19. As for the study in general: PBMCs, B-cell-depleted T cells, or T cells provided the cDNA or gDNA that made up the material.

Per the original methods: Scientists estimated how many nucleated cells there were by amplifying reference gene primers. Method: immunoSEQ multiplex PCR; TCRdb's copy keeps in-frame clones and lacks some. V and J calls and clone size are as listed in that table; D and trimming were resolved from the DNA. This table has about 280,000 clones, over 75% appearing once. Trimming took off 8 bases at V and 9 bases at J, with 26 bases between the two ends. The CDR3 covers 15 residues. Germline V gene sequence: CDR1 MNHEY, CDR2 SVGAGI. The sequence was collected from a human donor in a cohort sampled during active COVID-19. The rearrangement uses TRBV6-5 and TRBJ2-7; D gene ambiguous. The sample comprised peripheral blood. CDR3 sequence: CASSARSSSRMGQYF. CDR3 DNA sequence: TGTGCCAGCTCGGCCCGGAGCTCCTCGAGGATGGGGCAGTACTTC.